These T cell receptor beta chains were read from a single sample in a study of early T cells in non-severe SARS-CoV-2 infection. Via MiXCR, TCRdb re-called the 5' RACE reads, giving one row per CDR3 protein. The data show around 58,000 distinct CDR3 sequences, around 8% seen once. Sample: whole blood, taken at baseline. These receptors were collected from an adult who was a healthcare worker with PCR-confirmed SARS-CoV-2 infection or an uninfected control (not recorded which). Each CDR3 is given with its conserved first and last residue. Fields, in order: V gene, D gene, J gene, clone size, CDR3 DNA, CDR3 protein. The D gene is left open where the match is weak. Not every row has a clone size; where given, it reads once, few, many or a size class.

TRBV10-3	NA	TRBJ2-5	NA	TGTGCCATCAGTGACCAGGACAGAGGGGAGACCCAGTACTTC	CAISDQDRGETQYF
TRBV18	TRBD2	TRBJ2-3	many	TGTGCCAGCTCACCACCGACTCAGCGGGAGACAGATACGCAGTATTTT	CASSPPTQRETDTQYF
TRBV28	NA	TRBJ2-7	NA	TGTGCCAGCAGTCCCCAGGCATGGAGGGAGCAGTACTTC	CASSPQAWREQYF
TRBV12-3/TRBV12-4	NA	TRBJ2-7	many	TGTGCCAGCAGTAACAGGGTCTCCTACGAGCAGTACTTC	CASSNRVSYEQYF
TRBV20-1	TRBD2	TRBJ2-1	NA	TGCAGTGCTACGGGGACTAGCGGGAAGAATGAGCAGTTCTTC	CSATGTSGKNEQFF
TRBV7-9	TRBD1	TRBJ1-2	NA	TGTGCCAGCAGCTCGGGACAGGGAATTGGCTACACCTTC	CASSSGQGIGYTF
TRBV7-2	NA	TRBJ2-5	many	TGTGCCAGCAGCCCGTCGGAGACCCAGTACTTC	CASSPSETQYF
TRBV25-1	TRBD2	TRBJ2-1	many	TGTGCCAGCAGTGAACTAGGACTAGCGGGAGAGGCCTACAATGAGCAGTTCTTC	CASSELGLAGEAYNEQFF
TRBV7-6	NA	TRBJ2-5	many	TGTGCCAGCAGCTCCCGGGACAACGCCCAAGAGACCCAGTACTTC	CASSSRDNAQETQYF
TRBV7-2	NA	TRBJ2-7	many	TGTGCCAGCAGCTTAGGACTAGTCCAGCACTTC	CASSLGLVQHF